The clone carrying this T cell receptor beta chain has just one count. No antigen is known for it. Patients' lesions had not changed for the previous 6 months. This sample was taken from a study of resident and recirculating memory T cells in vitiligo. Study context: Samples were epidermis from two lesional and two nonlesional sites, plus PBMCs.

The study's findings and limits: Clonality differed among vitiligo lesions, with no unique dominant clone.

Method: immunoSEQ multiplex PCR; TCRdb's copy keeps in-frame clones and lacks some. The sample lists about 42,000 clones, roughly 91% occurring once. The sequence derives from a male donor with vitiligo. Material: blood.

DNA of the CDR3: TGCGCCAGCAGCCAGCTTGGAGGGAATGAGCAGTTCTTC. It yields the protein CASSQLGGNEQFF. The chain uses TRBV4-3 and TRBJ2-1; possible D gene TRBD2, 6 bases. Germline lookup yields CDR1 LGHNA and CDR2 YSLEER. The V gene lost 3 bases and the J gene lost 7 bases, with 10 bases spanning the gap. The length of the CDR3 is 13 residues.